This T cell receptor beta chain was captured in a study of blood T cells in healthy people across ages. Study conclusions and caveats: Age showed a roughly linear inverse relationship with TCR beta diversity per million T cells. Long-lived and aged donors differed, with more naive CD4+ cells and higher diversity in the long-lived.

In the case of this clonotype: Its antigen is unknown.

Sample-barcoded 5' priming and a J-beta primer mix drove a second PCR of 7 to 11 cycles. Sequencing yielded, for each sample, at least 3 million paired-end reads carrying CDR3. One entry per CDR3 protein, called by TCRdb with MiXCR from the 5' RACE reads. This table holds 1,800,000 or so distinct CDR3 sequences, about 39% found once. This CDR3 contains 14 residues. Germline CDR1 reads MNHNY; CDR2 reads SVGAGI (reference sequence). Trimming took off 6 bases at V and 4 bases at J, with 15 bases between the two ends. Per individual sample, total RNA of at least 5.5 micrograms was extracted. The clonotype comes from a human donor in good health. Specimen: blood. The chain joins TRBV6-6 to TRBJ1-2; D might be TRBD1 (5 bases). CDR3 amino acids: CASSDPGRTYGYTF. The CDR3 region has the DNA TGTGCCAGCAGCGACCCGGGACGGACCTATGGCTACACCTTC.